This is a list of T cell receptor beta chains from one sample in a study of blood T cell repertoires in COVID-19. Some clones are missing from TCRdb's copy, which holds only in-frame ones; the method was immunoSEQ multiplex PCR. This table holds 350,000 to 450,000 clones, about 88% found once. What was sequenced was peripheral blood. The receptors derive from a woman aged 55-70 years with COVID-19, enrolled during active disease. CDR3s include the opening cysteine and the closing phenylalanine or tryptophan. The D gene is left open where the match is weak. Clone size, where shown, is once, few, many, or a class for clones that have expanded.

v_gene	abundance	len	j_gene	d_gene	CDR3nt	CDR3aa
TRBV21-1	NA	15	TRBJ2-7	NA	TGTGCCAGCAGCCCACTCCGGGACAGGGGCCACGAGCAGTACTTC	CASSPLRDRGHEQYF
TRBV29-1	NA	13	TRBJ2-7	TRBD1	TGCAGCGGCGGGACAGGGAGCTCCTACGAGCAGTACTTC	CSGGTGSSYEQYF
TRBV30	NA	11	TRBJ1-3	NA	TGTGCCTGGGCAGGGGGAAACACCATATATTTT	CAWAGGNTIYF
TRBV5-1	once	15	TRBJ1-2	NA	TGCGCCAGCAGCTTGAGTAGCCAGGGAGGGTATGGCTACACCTTC	CASSLSSQGGYGYTF
TRBV10-3	once	15	TRBJ2-5	NA	TGTGCCATCAGTGAGTCCGGCAGGGGAGGGGAGACCCAGTACTTC	CAISESGRGGETQYF
TRBV7-7	NA	13	TRBJ2-5	NA	TGTGCCAGCACCGCCAGGGTTGGAGAGACCCAGTACTTC	CASTARVGETQYF
TRBV30	NA	15	TRBJ2-1	TRBD2	TGTGCCTTCCCACTTAGCGGGGGGGCCCGAAATGAGCAGTTCTTC	CAFPLSGGARNEQFF
TRBV5-1	NA	14	TRBJ2-3	TRBD1	TGCGCCAGCAGCTTGGGACAGGGTAAAGATACGCAGTATTTT	CASSLGQGKDTQYF
TRBV19	once	17	TRBJ2-2	NA	TGTGCCAGTAGCAGCAATTGGAGTCCTGCGAACACCGGGGAGCTGTTTTTT	CASSSNWSPANTGELFF
TRBV6-5	once	15	TRBJ2-7	NA	TGTGCCAGCAGTTATGGTGTCGAGGGGGCCTACGAGCAGTACTTC	CASSYGVEGAYEQYF
TRBV6-6	NA	15	TRBJ2-1	NA	TGTGCCAGCAGCTATGGGGGCCCCTCCTACAATGAGCAGTTCTTC	CASSYGGPSYNEQFF
TRBV6-5	NA	16	TRBJ2-7	TRBD1	TGTGCCAGCAGTTACTCCCGGACAGGGGGTCTCTACGAGCAGTACTTC	CASSYSRTGGLYEQYF
TRBV5-1	few	15	TRBJ2-2	NA	TGCGCCAGTTCGGGACTGGCCATGCGGACCGGGGAGCTGTTTTTT	CASSGLAMRTGELFF
TRBV27	NA	15	TRBJ2-7	TRBD2	TGTGCCAGCAGTCCGCTAGCGGGGGGGTACTACGAGCAGTACTTC	CASSPLAGGYYEQYF
TRBV2	NA	15	TRBJ2-1	NA	TGTGCCAGCATCAGCGGCGGGACTGGATACAATGAGCAGTTCTTC	CASISGGTGYNEQFF
TRBV13	few	10	TRBJ2-7	TRBD2	TGTGCCACCCCAGTCGGGGGGGAGTACTTC	CATPVGGEYF
TRBV5-6	NA	17	TRBJ2-7	TRBD1	TGTGCCAGCAGCTTGAGAGGAGCCACAGGGGTTTTGAGTGAGCAGTACTTC	CASSLRGATGVLSEQYF
TRBV29-1	NA	18	TRBJ1-5	NA	TGCAGCCCACCGCTGAGGGATAGGGCCTCAAAGGGCAATCAGCCCCAGCATTTT	CSPPLRDRASKGNQPQHF
TRBV9	NA	15	TRBJ2-7	NA	TGTGCCAGCAGCGTAGTGGCGGGGAGCTCCTACGAGCAGTACTTC	CASSVVAGSSYEQYF
TRBV5-1	NA	17	TRBJ2-6	NA	TGCGCCAGCAGCCCACAGGAGATAGGCTCTGGGGCCAACGTCCTGACTTTC	CASSPQEIGSGANVLTF
TRBV2	NA	16	TRBJ1-3	TRBD1	TGTGCCAGCAGTGGGGGAGAGGACAGGGGTCTGGACACCATATATTTT	CASSGGEDRGLDTIYF
TRBV5-1	few	16	TRBJ1-6	NA	TGCGCCAGCAGCTATGAGATGAGGCGGTCCGGGGCACCCCTCCACTTT	CASSYEMRRSGAPLHF
TRBV28	NA	15	TRBJ2-7	NA	TGTGCCAGCAGTCCATACAGGGTTTTAGGATACGAGCAGTACTTC	CASSPYRVLGYEQYF
TRBV13	NA	16	TRBJ2-3	TRBD2	TGTGCCAGCAGCCCCCCCCGGCGGGGGGGGGTAGATACGCAGTATTTT	CASSPPRRGGVDTQYF
TRBV11-3	NA	14	TRBJ2-5	TRBD1	TGTGCCAGCAGCTTGTCAGGGGGTGATGAGACCCAGTACTTC	CASSLSGGDETQYF
TRBV2	NA	12	TRBJ1-2	NA	TGTGCCAGCAGTTCTACTAACTATGGCTACACCTTC	CASSSTNYGYTF
TRBV10-3	NA	16	TRBJ2-3	TRBD2	TGTGCCATCAGTGAGTCGGCGGGGGGGCCCCCAGATACGCAGTATTTT	CAISESAGGPPDTQYF
TRBV9	NA	12	TRBJ1-2	NA	TGTGCCAGCAGCGTACCAGGGCAGGGCTACACCTTC	CASSVPGQGYTF
TRBV15	NA	13	TRBJ2-7	NA	TGTGCCACCAGCAGAGGGCAGATCTACGAGCAGTACTTC	CATSRGQIYEQYF
TRBV5-1	NA	13	TRBJ2-1	TRBD2	TGCGCCAGCAGCCCACGGACTAGTCATGAGCAGTTCTTC	CASSPRTSHEQFF
TRBV9	NA	16	TRBJ2-1	NA	TGTGCCAGCAGCGCTCAGGGGATAGGGTCCTACAATGAGCAGTTCTTC	CASSAQGIGSYNEQFF
TRBV19	once	15	TRBJ1-3	NA	TGTGCCAGTAGATACCAGGAAGGGGCTGGAAACACCATATATTTT	CASRYQEGAGNTIYF
TRBV7-6	NA	16	TRBJ2-3	NA	TGTGCCAGCAGCCAAAGTCCTACAGGGAGCACAGATACGCAGTATTTT	CASSQSPTGSTDTQYF
TRBV6-5	NA	15	TRBJ2-7	NA	TGTGCCAGCAGTTACTCGCCACAGGGACCCTACGAGCAGTACTTC	CASSYSPQGPYEQYF
TRBV29-1	NA	14	TRBJ2-5	TRBD2	TGCAGCGTTCAACGACTAGCGGGACAAGAGACCCAGTACTTC	CSVQRLAGQETQYF
TRBV5-1	NA	14	TRBJ2-3	NA	TGCGCCAGCAGCTTAGAGACAGACACAGATACGCAGTATTTT	CASSLETDTDTQYF
TRBV2	NA	17	TRBJ1-6	TRBD1	TGTGCCAGCAGTGAGTCAGGGGGATATATCTATAATTCACCCCTCCACTTT	CASSESGGYIYNSPLHF
TRBV15	NA	18	TRBJ2-3	NA	TGTGCCACCAGCAGAGATGTGGGGAGGGGGGGCTTGACAGATACGCAGTATTTT	CATSRDVGRGGLTDTQYF
TRBV27	NA	16	TRBJ2-2	TRBD1	TGTGCCAGCACTACCCTCAGGGGGAAGGTTGCCGGGGAGCTGTTTTTT	CASTTLRGKVAGELFF
TRBV10-3	NA	13	TRBJ1-1	TRBD1	TGTGCCATCACCTCGACAGGGAAAACTGAAGCTTTCTTT	CAITSTGKTEAFF
TRBV6-1	few	16	TRBJ1-2	NA	TGTGCCAGCAGTGAAGCGCAATCAGGGCGAGCCTATGGCTACACCTTC	CASSEAQSGRAYGYTF
TRBV3-1/TRBV3-2	once	14	TRBJ1-1	NA	TGTGCCAGCAGCCAAGATGGGGAGGGCGCTGAAGCTTTCTTT	CASSQDGEGAEAFF
TRBV6-1	NA	13	TRBJ2-7	NA	TGTGCCAGCAGTGAATTGAGAGTCTACGAGCAGTACTTC	CASSELRVYEQYF
TRBV2	NA	13	TRBJ2-7	NA	TGTGCCAGCAGTTGGCGGATCTCCTACGAGCAGTACTTC	CASSWRISYEQYF
TRBV7-2	NA	13	TRBJ2-7	TRBD2	TGTGCCAGCAGCGTTGGGCGGGGGTACGAGCAGTACTTC	CASSVGRGYEQYF
TRBV2	NA	15	TRBJ1-1	NA	TGTGCCGCATATAATATCAGGGGCCTGGGCACTGAAGCTTTCTTT	CAAYNIRGLGTEAFF
TRBV29-1	NA	16	TRBJ1-5	TRBD1	TGCAGCGTTCATCCCTTACGACAGGGAATGGGGCAGCCCCAGCATTTT	CSVHPLRQGMGQPQHF
TRBV12-3/TRBV12-4	NA	12	TRBJ2-1	NA	TGTGCCAGCAGTTCCAGGGTTAATGAGCAGTTCTTC	CASSSRVNEQFF
TRBV6-5	NA	14	TRBJ2-2	TRBD1	TGTGCCAGCAGAAGGACAGGACAGTCCGGGGAGCTGTTTTTT	CASRRTGQSGELFF
TRBV4-1	NA	16	TRBJ2-1	TRBD2	TGCGCCAGCAGCCAAGCAGGCGGGGGGGCTTACAATGAGCAGTTCTTC	CASSQAGGGAYNEQFF
TRBV5-1	few	15	TRBJ1-5	TRBD1	TGCGCCAGCAGATCCGGGACAGGGGAGAATCAGCCCCAGCATTTT	CASRSGTGENQPQHF
TRBV19	NA	17	TRBJ2-1	TRBD2	TGTGCCAGTAGTACCTCCCCCAGCGGGGGACTCTACAATGAGCAGTTCTTC	CASSTSPSGGLYNEQFF
TRBV7-9	NA	15	TRBJ2-7	TRBD1	TGTGCCAGCAGCCCCCCCGAGGACAGGGGGTACGAGCAGTACTTC	CASSPPEDRGYEQYF